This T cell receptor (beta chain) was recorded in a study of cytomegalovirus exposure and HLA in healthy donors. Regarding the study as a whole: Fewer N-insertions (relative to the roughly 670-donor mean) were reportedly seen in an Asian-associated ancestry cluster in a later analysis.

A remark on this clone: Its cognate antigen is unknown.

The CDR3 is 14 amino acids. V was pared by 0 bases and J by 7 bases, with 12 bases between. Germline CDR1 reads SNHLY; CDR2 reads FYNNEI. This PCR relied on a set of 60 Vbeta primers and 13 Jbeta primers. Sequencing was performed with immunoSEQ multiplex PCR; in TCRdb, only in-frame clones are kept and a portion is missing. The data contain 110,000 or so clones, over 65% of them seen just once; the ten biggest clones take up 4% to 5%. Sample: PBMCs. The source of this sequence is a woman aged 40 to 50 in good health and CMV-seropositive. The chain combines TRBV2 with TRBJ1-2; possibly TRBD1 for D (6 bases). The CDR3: CASSEARTGIGYTF. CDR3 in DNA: TGTGCCAGCAGTGAAGCGCGTACAGGGATTGGCTACACCTTC. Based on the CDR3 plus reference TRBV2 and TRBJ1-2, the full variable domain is EPEVTQTPSHQVTQMGQEVILRCVPISNHLYFYWYRQILGQKVEFLVSFYNNEISEKSEIFDDQFSVERPDGSNFTLKIRSTKLEDSAMYFCASSEARTGIGYTFGSGTRLTVV.